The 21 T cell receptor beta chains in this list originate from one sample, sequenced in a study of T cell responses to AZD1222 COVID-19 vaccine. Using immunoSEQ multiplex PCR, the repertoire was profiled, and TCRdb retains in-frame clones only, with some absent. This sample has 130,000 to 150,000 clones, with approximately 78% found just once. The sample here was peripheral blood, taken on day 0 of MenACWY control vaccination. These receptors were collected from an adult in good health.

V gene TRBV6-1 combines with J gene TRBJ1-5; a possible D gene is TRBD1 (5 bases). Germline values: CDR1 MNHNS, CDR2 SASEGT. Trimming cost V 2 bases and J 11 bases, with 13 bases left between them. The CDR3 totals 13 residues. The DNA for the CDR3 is TGTGCCAGCAGTGAACAGGGAACTTCGGCCCAGCATTTT. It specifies CASSEQGTSAQHF.

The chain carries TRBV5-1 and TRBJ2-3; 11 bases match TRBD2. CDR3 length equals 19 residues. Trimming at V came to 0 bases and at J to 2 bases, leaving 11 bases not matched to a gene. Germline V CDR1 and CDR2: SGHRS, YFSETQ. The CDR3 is CASSLESSGGPRPTDTQYF. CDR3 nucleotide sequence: TGCGCCAGCAGCTTGGAGTCTAGCGGGGGGCCAAGGCCCACAGATACGCAGTATTTT.

The CDR3 region is CAGTGLGETQYF. CDR3 DNA: TGTGCGGGGACAGGTCTCGGAGAGACCCAGTACTTC. The chain carries TRBV6-5 and TRBJ2-5; TRBD1 matches at 8 bases. Germline lookup yields CDR1 MNHEY and CDR2 SVGAGI. This CDR3 is built from 12 residues.

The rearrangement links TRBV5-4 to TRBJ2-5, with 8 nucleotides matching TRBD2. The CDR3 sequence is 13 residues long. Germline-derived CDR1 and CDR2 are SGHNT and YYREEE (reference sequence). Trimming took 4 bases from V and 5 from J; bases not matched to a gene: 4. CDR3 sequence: CASSPGGRETQYF. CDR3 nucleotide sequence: TGTGCCAGCAGCCCGGGGGGGCGGGAGACCCAGTACTTC.

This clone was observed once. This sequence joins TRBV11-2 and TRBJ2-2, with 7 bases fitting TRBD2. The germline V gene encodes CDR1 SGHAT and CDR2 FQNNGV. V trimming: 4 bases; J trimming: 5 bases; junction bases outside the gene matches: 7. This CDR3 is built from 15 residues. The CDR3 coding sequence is TGTGCCAGCAGCTCCCGGACTAGATTAACCGGGGAGCTGTTTTTT. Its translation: CASSSRTRLTGELFF.

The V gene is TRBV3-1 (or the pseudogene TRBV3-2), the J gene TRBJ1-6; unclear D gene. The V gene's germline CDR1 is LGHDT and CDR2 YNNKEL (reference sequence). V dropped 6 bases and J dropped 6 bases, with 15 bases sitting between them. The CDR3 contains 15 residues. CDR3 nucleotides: TGTGCCAGCAGTTTTCAACCATCAACTAATTCACCCCTCCACTTT. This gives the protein CASSFQPSTNSPLHF.

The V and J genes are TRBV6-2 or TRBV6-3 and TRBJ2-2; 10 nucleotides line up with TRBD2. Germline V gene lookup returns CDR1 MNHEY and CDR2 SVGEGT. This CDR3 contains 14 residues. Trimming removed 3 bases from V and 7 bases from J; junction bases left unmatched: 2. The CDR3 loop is CASSYGLADGELFF. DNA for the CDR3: TGTGCCAGCAGTTATGGACTAGCGGACGGGGAGCTGTTTTTT.

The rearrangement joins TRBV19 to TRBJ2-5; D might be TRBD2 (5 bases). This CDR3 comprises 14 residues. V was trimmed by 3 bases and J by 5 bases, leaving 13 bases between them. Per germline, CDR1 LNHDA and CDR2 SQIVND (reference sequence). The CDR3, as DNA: TGTGCCAGTAGTATGAAAACGAGGGCGGAGACCCAGTACTTC. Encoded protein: CASSMKTRAETQYF. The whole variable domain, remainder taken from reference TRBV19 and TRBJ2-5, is DGGITQSPKYLFRKEGQNVTLSCEQNLNHDAMYWYRQDPGQGLRLIYYSQIVNDFQKGDIAEGYSVSREKKESFPLTVTSAQKNPTAFYLCASSMKTRAETQYFGPGTRLLVL.

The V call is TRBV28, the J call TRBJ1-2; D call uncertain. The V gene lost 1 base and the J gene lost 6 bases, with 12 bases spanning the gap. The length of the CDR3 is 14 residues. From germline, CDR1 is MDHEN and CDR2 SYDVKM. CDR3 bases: TGTGCCAGCAGTTTATTAGCCGGAGAAAATGGCTACACCTTC. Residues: CASSLLAGENGYTF.

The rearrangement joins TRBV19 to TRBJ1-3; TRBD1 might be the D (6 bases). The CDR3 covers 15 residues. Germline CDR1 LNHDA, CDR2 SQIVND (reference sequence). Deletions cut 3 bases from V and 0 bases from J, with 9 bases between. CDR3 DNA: TGTGCCAGTAGTATGTACAGGGCCTCTGGAAACACCATATATTTT. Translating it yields CASSMYRASGNTIYF.

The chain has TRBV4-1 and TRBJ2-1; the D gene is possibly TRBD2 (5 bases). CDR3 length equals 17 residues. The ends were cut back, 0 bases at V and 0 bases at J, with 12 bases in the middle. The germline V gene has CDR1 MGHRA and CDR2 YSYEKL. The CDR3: CASSQDGNILSYNEQFF. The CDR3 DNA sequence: TGCGCCAGCAGCCAAGACGGGAACATCCTCTCCTACAATGAGCAGTTCTTC.

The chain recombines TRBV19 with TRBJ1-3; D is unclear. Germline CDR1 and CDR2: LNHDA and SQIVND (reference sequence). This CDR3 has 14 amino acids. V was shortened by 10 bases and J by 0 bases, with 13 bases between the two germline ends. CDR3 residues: CATSDGFSGNTIYF. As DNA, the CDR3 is TGTGCCACTTCGGACGGTTTCTCTGGAAACACCATATATTTT.

This CDR3 is CASTLGSKYEQYF. The CDR3 region has the DNA TGTGCCAGCACCCTAGGGAGTAAGTACGAGCAGTACTTC. The chain employs TRBV6-5 and TRBJ2-7, with D possibly TRBD2 on 5 matching bases. CDR1 and CDR2 (germline): MNHEY, SVGAGI. This CDR3 region has 13 residues. V lost 7 bases to trimming and J lost 4 bases, with 14 bases between them.

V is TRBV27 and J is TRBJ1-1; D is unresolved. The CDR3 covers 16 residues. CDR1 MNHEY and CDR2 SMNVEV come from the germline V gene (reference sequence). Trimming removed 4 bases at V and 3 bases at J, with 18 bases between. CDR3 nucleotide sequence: TGTGCCAGCAGTTCGTCGGGCCGACGGATCTACACTGAAGCTTTCTTT. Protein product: CASSSSGRRIYTEAFF.

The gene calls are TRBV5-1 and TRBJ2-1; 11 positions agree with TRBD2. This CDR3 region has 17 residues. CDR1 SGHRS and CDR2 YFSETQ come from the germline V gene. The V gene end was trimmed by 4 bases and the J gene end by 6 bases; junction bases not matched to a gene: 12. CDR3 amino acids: CASSTGLAGGRGNEQFF. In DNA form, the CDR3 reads TGCGCCAGCAGCACCGGACTAGCGGGTGGTCGGGGCAATGAGCAGTTCTTC. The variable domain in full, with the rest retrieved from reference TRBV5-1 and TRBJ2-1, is KAGVTQTPRYLIKTRGQQVTLSCSPISGHRSVSWYQQTPGQGLQFLFEYFSETQRNKGNFPGRFSGRQFSNSRSEMNVSTLELGDSALYLCASSTGLAGGRGNEQFFGPGTRLTVL.

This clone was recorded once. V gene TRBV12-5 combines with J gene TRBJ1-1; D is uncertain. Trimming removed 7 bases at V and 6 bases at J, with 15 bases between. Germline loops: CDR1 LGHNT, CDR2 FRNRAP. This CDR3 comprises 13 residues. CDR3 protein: CASASGGWAEAFF. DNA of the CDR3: TGTGCTAGTGCCTCCGGTGGCTGGGCTGAAGCTTTCTTT.

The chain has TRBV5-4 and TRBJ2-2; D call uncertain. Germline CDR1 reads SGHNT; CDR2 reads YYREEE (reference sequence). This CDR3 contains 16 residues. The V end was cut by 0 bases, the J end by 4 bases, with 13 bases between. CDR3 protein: CASSLGLTYPTGELFF. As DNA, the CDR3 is TGTGCCAGCAGCTTGGGACTCACGTACCCCACCGGGGAGCTGTTTTTT.

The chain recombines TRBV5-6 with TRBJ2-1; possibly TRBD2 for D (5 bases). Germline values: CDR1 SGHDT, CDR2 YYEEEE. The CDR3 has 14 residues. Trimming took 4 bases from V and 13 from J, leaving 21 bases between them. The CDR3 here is CASSLYLVRGLQFF. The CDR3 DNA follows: TGTGCCAGCAGCCTTTATTTAGTCCGAGGGCTACAGTTCTTC.

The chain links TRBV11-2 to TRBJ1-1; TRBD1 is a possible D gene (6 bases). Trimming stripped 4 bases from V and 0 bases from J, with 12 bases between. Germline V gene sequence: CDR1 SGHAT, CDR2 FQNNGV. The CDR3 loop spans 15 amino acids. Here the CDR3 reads CASSSPTGLNTEAFF. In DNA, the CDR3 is TGTGCCAGCAGCTCTCCGACAGGCTTGAACACTGAAGCTTTCTTT.

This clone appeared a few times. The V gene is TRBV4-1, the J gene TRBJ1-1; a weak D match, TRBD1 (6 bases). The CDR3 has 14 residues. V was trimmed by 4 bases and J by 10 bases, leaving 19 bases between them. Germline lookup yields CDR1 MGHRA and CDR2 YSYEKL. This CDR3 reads CASSLLTGLVGAFF. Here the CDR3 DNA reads TGCGCCAGCAGCCTCCTGACAGGTCTCGTCGGAGCTTTCTTT.

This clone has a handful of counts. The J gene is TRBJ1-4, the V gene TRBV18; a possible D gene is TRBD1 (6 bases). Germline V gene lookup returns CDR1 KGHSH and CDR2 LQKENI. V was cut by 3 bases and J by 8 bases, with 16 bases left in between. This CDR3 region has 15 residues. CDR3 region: CASSPPAGAGEKLFF. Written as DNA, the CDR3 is TGTGCCAGCTCACCTCCGGCGGGGGCAGGGGAAAAACTGTTTTTT.